This TCR beta chain was retrieved from a study of blood T cell repertoires in COVID-19. Study at large: The origin of the acute and convalescent COVID-19 samples was the United States, Italy and Spain. PBMCs, B-cell-depleted T cells, or T cells provided the cDNA or gDNA that made up the material.

Trimming took 2 bases from V and 8 from J, leaving 16 bases between them. The CDR3 has 16 residues. In the authors' methods: Amplification of reference gene primers provided the estimated nucleated cell counts. Measured with immunoSEQ multiplex PCR; TCRdb has only the in-frame clones, and not every one. The V and J calls and the clone size are those of that table, but D and trimming were determined from the DNA. The sample has 150,000 to 200,000 clones; 60% to 85% are singletons. This chain uses TRBV23-1 with TRBJ1-6; TRBD1 is a possible D gene (6 bases). TRBV23-1 is reported as an ORF; its role is uncertain. The receptor was derived from a man in his sixties with acute or convalescent COVID-19. Input material: peripheral blood. Written as DNA, the CDR3 is TGCGCCAGCAGTCAAACCGTCACAGGGATCCATTCACCCCTCCACTTT. Amino acids: CASSQTVTGIHSPLHF.